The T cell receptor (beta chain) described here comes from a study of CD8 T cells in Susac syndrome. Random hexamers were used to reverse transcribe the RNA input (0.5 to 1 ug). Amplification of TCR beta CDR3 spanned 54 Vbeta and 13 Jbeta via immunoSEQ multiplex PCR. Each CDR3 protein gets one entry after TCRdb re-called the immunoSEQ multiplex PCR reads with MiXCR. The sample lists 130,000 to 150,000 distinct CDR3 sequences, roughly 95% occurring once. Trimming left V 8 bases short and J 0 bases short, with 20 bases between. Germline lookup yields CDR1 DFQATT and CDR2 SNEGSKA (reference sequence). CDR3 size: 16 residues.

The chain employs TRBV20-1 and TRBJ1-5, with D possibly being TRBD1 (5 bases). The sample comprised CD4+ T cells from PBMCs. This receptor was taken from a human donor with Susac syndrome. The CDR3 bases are TGCAGTTCCCGGTTCCGGGGCGGTTATAGCAATCAGCCCCAGCATTTT. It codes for CSSRFRGGYSNQPQHF.